This T cell receptor beta chain came from a study of T cells in localized non-small cell lung cancer. Whole-study results and caveats: Without multi-region sequencing, intratumor heterogeneity could not be excluded. Longer overall survival was associated with a higher density of T cells in the blood. When the top 100 tumor clones were examined, a median approximately 59 of them also appeared in the adjacent lung, which was paired and uninvolved. Compared with tumor, uninvolved adjacent lung displayed greater T cell clonality, ranking highest overall.

A note on this clone: Its antigen is as yet unknown.

The table came from immunoSEQ multiplex PCR; TCRdb's copy has only in-frame clones and leaves some out. The table includes 45,000 to 60,000 clones, approximately 90% detected once. The TCR sequence derives from a man between 40 and 75 years old with stage II lung adenocarcinoma. This specimen was PBMCs, taken before any cancer treatment.

The DNA for the CDR3 is TGCGCCAGCAGTGGGGGATTAAAATACGAGCAGTACGTC. Translated, it gives CASSGGLKYEQYV. The V call is TRBV10-2, the J call TRBJ2-7; D is unresolved. Germline V gives CDR1 WSHSY, CDR2 SAAADI. V dropped 4 bases and J dropped 4 bases, with 11 bases sitting between them. The CDR3 sequence is 13 residues long.